A single T cell receptor beta chain is shown here with its context. This specimen belongs to a study of shared clonotypes between healthy human individuals. Generated by immunoSEQ multiplex PCR, the TCRdb table keeps only in-frame clones and is missing some. Here the sample spans about 2 million clones, roughly 95% being singletons. V lost 2 bases to trimming and J lost 8 bases; unmatched junction nucleotides: 8. From germline, CDR1 is MDHEN and CDR2 SYDVKM. The CDR3 is 15 amino acids. Terminally differentiated effector memory CD45RA+ cells were left out of the naive CD8 fraction, which was CD45RO-negative and positively selected for CCR7.

The TCR sequence derives from a man between 18 and 29 years old in good health. The chain couples TRBV28 to TRBJ1-2; 10 bases are a match to TRBD1. The sequencing input was naive CD8+ T cells sorted from blood. The CDR3 DNA sequence: TGTGCCAGCAGTTTAATGGGACAGGGGTTTGGGGGCTACACCTTC. This gives the protein CASSLMGQGFGGYTF.